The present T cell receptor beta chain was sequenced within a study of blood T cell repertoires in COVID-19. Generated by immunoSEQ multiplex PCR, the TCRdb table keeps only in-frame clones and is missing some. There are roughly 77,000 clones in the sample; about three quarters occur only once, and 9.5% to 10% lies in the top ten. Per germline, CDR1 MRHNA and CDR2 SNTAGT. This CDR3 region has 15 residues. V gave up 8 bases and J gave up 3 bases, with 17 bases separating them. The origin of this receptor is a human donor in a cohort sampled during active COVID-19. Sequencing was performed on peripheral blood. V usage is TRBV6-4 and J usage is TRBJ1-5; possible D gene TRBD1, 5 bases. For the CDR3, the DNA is TGTGCCAGCGAACCGCGCGGGGCCCTCAATCAGCCCCAGCATTTT. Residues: CASEPRGALNQPQHF.